This T cell receptor (delta chain) was identified in a study of γδ T cells in repeated Plasmodium falciparum infection. At least ten counts were recorded for this clone. Antigen unknown. The sample has other DNA sequences that encode this CDR3 too. Each sorted gammadelta sample had TRG and TRD chains sequenced. TCRdb re-called the multiplex PCR reads using CATT. The sample shows under 50,000 delta-chain clones, 1.5% to 2% of them seen only once. V was clipped by 5 bases and J by 6 bases, with 4 bases between them. Germline-derived CDR1 and CDR2 are TSWWSYY and QGS. The CDR3 is 10 amino acids. Whole-study findings and limits: Malian children's Vdelta2-negative repertoires appeared more expanded and less diverse than Australians'.

Flow sorting of PBMC yielded separate Vgamma9/Vdelta2+ and Vdelta2-negative gammadelta T cell populations for bulk repertoire analysis. The sequence came from a pool of human donors (malaria-infected and uninfected, not separated). The V and J genes are TRDV1 and TRDJ1; no firm D call. Sequencing used gamma-delta T cells from blood. CDR3 protein: CALGNNKLIF. CDR3 in DNA: TGTGCTCTTGGGAACAATAAACTCATCTTT.